What follows describes a single T cell receptor (beta chain). The sample comes from a study of brain T cells in children with intractable seizures. The time point: blood from clinic visit 5 months post-surgery; TSC patient then seizure free. Surgery cases with the highest brain T cell transcript signatures were chosen for sequencing. Patients received at least one anti-epileptic drug before surgery. Measured with immunoSEQ multiplex PCR; TCRdb has only the in-frame clones, and not every one. In the table there are under 400,000 clones, about 93% of which are singletons. Per germline, CDR1 SNHLY and CDR2 FYNNEI. V shed 8 bases and J shed 4 bases, with 17 bases lying between them. The CDR3 is 14 residues long.

The TCR comes from a boy less than two years old with tuberous sclerosis and intractable seizures. The chain links TRBV2 to TRBJ1-1, with D possibly matching TRBD1 (6 bases). The sample consisted of peripheral blood, taken 4 to 5 months after surgery. CDR3 in amino acids: CASGGYRVTTEAFF. In DNA form, the CDR3 reads TGTGCCAGCGGGGGGTACAGGGTCACCACTGAAGCTTTCTTT.